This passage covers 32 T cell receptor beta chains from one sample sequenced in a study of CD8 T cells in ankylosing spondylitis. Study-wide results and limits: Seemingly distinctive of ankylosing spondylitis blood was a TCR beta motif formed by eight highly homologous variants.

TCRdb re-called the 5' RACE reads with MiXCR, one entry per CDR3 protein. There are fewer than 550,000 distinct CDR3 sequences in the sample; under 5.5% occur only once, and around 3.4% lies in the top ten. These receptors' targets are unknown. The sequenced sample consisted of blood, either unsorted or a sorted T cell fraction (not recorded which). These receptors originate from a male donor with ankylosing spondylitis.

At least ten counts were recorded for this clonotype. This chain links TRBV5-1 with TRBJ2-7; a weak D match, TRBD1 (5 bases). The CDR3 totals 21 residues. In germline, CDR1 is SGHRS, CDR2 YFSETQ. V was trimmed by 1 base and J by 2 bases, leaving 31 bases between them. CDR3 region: CASSLFLSAPELDIGPYEQYF. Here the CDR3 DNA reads TGCGCCAGCAGCTTGTTCCTTAGTGCCCCCGAGCTGGACATCGGCCCCTACGAGCAGTACTTC.

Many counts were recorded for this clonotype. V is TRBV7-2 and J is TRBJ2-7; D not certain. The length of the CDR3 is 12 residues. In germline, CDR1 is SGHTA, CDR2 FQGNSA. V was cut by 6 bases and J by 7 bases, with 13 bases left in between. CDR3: CASSYQLREQYF. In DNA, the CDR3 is TGTGCCAGCAGTTACCAGCTTCGGGAGCAGTACTTC.

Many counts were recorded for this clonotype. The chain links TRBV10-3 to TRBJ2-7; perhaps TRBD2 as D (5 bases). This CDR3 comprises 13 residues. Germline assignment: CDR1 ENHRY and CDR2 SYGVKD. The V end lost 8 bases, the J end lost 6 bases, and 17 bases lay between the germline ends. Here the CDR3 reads CAICSGNGLEQYF. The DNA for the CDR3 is TGTGCCATCTGTTCCGGGAACGGTCTCGAGCAGTACTTC.

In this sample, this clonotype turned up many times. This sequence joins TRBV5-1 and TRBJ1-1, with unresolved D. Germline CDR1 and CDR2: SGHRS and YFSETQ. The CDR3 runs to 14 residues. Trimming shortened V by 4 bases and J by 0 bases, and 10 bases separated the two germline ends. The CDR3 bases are TGCGCCAGCAGCCCCGACGGATTGAACACTGAAGCTTTCTTT. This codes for CASSPDGLNTEAFF.

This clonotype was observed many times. The CDR3 spells CASSLMPSSGYDQETQYF. The CDR3 DNA reads TGTGCCAGCAGCTTAATGCCTAGTTCGGGGTATGACCAAGAGACCCAGTACTTC. The rearrangement links TRBV11-2 to TRBJ2-5, with a weak D call TRBD2 (5 bases). Germline V CDR1 and CDR2: SGHAT, FQNNGV. The CDR3 is made up of 18 amino acids. Between the trimmed V and J ends, which lost 2 bases and 0 bases, there was a span of 19 bases.

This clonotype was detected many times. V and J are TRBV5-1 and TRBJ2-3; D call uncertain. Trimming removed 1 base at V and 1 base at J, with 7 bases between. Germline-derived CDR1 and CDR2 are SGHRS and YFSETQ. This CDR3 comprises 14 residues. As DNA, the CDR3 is TGCGCCAGCAGCTTGAACTTGGGCACAGATACGCAGTATTTT. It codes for CASSLNLGTDTQYF.

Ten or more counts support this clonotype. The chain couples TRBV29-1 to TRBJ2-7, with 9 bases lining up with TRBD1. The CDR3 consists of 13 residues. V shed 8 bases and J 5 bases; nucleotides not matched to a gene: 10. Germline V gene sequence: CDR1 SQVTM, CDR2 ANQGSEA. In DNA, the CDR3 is TGCAGCACCCTCCGGGACAGGGACCACGAGCAGTACTTC. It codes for CSTLRDRDHEQYF.

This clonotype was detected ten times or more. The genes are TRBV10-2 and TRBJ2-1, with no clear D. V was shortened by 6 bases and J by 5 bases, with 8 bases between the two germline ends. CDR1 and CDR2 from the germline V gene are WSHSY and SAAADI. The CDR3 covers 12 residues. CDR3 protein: CASRNYNNEQFF. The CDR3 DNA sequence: TGCGCCAGCAGGAACTACAACAATGAGCAGTTCTTC.

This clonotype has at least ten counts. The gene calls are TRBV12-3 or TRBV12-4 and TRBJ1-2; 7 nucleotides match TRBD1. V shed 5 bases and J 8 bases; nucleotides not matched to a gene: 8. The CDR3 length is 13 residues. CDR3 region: CASSAYRGGGYTF. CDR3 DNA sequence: TGTGCCAGCAGTGCATACAGGGGCGGCGGCTACACCTTC.

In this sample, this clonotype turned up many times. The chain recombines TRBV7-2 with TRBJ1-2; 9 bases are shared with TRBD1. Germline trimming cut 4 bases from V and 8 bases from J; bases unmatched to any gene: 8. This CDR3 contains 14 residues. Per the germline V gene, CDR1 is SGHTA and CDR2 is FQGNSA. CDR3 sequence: CASSSGTGWRGYTF. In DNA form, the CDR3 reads TGTGCCAGCAGCTCCGGGACAGGGTGGAGGGGCTACACCTTC.

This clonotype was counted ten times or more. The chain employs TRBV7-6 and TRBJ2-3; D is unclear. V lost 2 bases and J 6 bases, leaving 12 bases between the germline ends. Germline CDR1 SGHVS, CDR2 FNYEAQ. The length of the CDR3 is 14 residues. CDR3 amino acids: CASSLSPQVDTQYF. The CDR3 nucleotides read TGTGCCAGCAGCTTATCACCCCAGGTTGATACGCAGTATTTT.

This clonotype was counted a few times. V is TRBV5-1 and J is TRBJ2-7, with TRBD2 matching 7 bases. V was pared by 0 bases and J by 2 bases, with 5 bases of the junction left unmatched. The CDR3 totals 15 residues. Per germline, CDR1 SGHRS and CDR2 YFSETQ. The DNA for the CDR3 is TGCGCCAGCAGCTTGGTGGCTAGCGGACCCTACGAGCAGTACTTC. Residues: CASSLVASGPYEQYF.

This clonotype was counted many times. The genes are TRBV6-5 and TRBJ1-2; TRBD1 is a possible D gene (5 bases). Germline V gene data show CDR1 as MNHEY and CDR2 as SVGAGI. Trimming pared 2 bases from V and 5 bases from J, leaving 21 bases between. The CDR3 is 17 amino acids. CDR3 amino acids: CASSYNQGHTLSYGYTF. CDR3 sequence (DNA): TGTGCCAGCAGTTACAATCAAGGACATACCCTTTCGTATGGCTACACCTTC.

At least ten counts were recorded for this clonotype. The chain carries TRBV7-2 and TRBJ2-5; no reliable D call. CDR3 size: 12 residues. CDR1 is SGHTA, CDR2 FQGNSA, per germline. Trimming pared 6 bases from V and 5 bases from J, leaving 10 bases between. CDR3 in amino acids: CASSTRSETQYF. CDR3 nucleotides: TGTGCCAGCAGTACCCGGTCGGAGACCCAGTACTTC. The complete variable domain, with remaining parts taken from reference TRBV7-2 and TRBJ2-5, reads GAGVSQSPSNKVTEKGKDVELRCDPISGHTALYWYRQSLGQGLEFLIYFQGNSAPDKSGLPSDRFSAERTGGSVSTLTIQRTQQEDSAVYLCASSTRSETQYFGPGTRLLVL.

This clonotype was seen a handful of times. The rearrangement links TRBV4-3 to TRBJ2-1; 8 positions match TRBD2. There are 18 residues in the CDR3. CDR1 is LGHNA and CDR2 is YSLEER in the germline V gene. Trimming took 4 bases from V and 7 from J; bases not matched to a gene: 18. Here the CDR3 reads CASSLRGGGAGERNEQFF. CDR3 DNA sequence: TGCGCCAGCAGCCTCCGCGGCGGTGGAGCGGGAGAGCGAAATGAGCAGTTCTTC.

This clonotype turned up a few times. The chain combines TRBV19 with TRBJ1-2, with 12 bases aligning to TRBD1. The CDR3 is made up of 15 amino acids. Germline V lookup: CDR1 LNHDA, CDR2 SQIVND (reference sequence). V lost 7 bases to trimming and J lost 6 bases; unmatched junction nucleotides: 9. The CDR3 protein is CASTGTGGMVNGYTF. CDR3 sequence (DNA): TGTGCCAGTACCGGGACAGGGGGCATGGTGAATGGCTACACCTTC.

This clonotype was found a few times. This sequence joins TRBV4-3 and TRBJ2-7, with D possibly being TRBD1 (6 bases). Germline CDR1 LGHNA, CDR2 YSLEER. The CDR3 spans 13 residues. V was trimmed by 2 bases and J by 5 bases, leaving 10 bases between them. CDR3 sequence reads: CASSQTGNNEQYF. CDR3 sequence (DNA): TGCGCCAGCAGCCAAACAGGGAACAACGAGCAGTACTTC.

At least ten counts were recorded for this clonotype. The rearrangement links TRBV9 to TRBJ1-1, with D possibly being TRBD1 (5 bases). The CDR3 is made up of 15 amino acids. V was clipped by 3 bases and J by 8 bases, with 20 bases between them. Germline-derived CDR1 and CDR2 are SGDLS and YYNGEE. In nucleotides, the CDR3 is TGTGCCAGCAGCGGACGACGGGACCTGACAGACGAAGCTTTCTTT. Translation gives CASSGRRDLTDEAFF.

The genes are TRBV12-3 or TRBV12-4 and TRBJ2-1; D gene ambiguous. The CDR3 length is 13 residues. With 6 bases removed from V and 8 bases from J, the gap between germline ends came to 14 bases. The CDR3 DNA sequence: TGTGCCAGCAGATGGGGTCCGGCGGATGAGCAGTTCTTC. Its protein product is CASRWGPADEQFF.

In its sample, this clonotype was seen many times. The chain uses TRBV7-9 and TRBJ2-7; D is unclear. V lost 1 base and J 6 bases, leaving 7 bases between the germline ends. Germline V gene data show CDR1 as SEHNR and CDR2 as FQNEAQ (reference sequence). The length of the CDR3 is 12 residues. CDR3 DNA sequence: TGTGCCAGCAGCTTAGGGGAACGCGAGCAGTACTTC. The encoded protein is CASSLGEREQYF.

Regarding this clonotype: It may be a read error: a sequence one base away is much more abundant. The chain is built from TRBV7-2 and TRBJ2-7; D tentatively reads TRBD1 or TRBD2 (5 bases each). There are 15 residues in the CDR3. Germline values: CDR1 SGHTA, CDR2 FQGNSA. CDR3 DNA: TGTGCCAGCAGCTTATCGGGACGGACCCTCTACCAGCAGTACTTC. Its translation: CASSLSGRTLYQQYF. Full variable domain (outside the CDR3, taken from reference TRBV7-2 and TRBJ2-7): GAGVSQSPSNKVTEKGKDVELRCDPISGHTALYWYRQSLGQGLEFLIYFQGNSAPDKSGLPSDRFSAERTGGSVSTLTIQRTQQEDSAVYLCASSLSGRTLYQQYFGPGTRLTVT.

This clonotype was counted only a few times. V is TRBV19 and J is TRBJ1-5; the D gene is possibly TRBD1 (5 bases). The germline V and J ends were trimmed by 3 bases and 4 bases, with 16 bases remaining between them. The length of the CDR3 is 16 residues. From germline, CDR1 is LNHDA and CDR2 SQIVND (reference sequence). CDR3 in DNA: TGTGCCAGTAGTATTTCCCGCGGCGGGGGAAATCAGCCCCAGCATTTT. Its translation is CASSISRGGGNQPQHF.

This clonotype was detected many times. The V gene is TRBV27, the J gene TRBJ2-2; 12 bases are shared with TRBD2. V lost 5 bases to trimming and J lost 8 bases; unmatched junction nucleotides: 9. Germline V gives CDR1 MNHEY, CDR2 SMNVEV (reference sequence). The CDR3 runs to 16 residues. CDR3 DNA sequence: TGTGCCAGCAGTCCTGGACTAGCGGGGAGGACGGGGGAGCTGTTTTTT. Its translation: CASSPGLAGRTGELFF.

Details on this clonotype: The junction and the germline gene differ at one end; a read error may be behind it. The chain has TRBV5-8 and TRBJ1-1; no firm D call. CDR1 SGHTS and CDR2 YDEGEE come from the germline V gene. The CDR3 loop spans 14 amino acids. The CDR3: CARSLEGGRTEAFF. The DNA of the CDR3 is TGTGCCCGCAGCTTGGAGGGAGGAAGGACTGAAGCTTTCTTT.

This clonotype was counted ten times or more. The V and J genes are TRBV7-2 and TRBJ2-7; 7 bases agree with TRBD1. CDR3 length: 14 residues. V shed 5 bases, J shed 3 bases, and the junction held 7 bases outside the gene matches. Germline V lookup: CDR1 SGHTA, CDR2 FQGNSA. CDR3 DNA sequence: TGTGCCAGCAGCACCGGGACAGTTTACTACGAGCAGTACTTC. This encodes CASSTGTVYYEQYF.

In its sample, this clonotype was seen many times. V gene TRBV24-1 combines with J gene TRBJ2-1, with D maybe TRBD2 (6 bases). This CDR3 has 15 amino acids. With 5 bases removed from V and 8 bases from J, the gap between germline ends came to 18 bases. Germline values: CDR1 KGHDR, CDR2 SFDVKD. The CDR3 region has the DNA TGTGCCACCAGTGTTGGGAAATTCACGGGGGATGAGCAGTTCTTC. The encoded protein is CATSVGKFTGDEQFF.

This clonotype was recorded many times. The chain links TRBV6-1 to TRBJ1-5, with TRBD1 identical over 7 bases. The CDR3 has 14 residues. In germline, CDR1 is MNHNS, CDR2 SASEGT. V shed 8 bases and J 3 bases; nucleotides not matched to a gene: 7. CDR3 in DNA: TGTGCCAGCGGCCACGGGACAGTCAATCAGCCCCAGCATTTT. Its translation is CASGHGTVNQPQHF.

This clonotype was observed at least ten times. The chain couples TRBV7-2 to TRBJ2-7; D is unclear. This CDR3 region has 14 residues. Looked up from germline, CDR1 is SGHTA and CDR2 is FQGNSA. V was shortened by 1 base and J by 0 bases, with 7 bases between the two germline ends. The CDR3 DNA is TGTGCCAGCAGCTTAGTTCCCAGCTCCTACGAGCAGTACTTC. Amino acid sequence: CASSLVPSSYEQYF.

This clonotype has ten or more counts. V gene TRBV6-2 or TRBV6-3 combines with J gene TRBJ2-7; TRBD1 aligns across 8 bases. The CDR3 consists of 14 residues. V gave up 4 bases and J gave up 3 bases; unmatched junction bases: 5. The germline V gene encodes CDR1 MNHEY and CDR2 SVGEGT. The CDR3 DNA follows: TGTGCCAGCAGTTGGCCGGGACAGGACTACGAGCAGTACTTC. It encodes CASSWPGQDYEQYF.

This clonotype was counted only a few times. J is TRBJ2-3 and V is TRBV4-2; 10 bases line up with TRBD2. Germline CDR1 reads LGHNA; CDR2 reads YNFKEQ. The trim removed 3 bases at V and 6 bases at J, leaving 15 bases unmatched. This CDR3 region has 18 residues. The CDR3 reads CASSQRLAGWAPGDTQYF. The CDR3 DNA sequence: TGTGCCAGCAGCCAGCGACTAGCGGGTTGGGCCCCTGGGGATACGCAGTATTTT.

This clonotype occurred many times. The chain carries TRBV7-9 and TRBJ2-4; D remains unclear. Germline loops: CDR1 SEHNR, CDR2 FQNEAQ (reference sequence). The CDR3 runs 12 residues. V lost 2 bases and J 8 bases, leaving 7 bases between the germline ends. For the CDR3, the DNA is TGTGCCAGCAGCTTAATGACGGACATTCAGTACTTC. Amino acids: CASSLMTDIQYF.

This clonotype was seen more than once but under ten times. CDR3 protein: CASSLLFRVTGELFF. As DNA, the CDR3 is TGTGCCAGCAGCCTCCTGTTTCGTGTCACCGGGGAGCTGTTTTTT. V usage is TRBV5-5 and J usage is TRBJ2-2, with D hard to call. This CDR3 region has 15 residues. V was cut by 4 bases and J by 4 bases, with 14 bases left in between. CDR1 is SGHKS, CDR2 YYEKEE, per germline (reference sequence).